The clone carrying this T cell receptor (beta chain) came up a few times. V was pared by 0 bases and J by 3 bases, with 3 bases of the junction left unmatched. Germline assignment: CDR1 SGHRS and CDR2 YFSETQ. This CDR3 comprises 16 residues. Preparation of the TCRbeta library involved a method that used unique molecular identifiers. TCRdb processed the PCR reads anew with MiXCR; each CDR3 protein has one entry. The sample lists some 600,000 distinct CDR3 sequences, approximately 16% occurring once. This specimen belongs to a study of T-cell reconstitution after alpha-beta-depleted transplantation in children.

The TCR originated in a human donor who donated a stem cell graft to a child with acute myeloid leukemia. V usage is TRBV5-1 and J usage is TRBJ2-1; 10 nucleotides align to TRBD2. Sequenced material: PBMCs from the stem cell graft donor, taken from the stem cell graft. CDR3 amino acids: CASSLVAGGLYNEQFF. The CDR3 nucleotides are TGCGCCAGCAGCTTGGTAGCGGGGGGCCTCTACAATGAGCAGTTCTTC. Full variable domain (outside the CDR3, taken from reference TRBV5-1 and TRBJ2-1): KAGVTQTPRYLIKTRGQQVTLSCSPISGHRSVSWYQQTPGQGLQFLFEYFSETQRNKGNFPGRFSGRQFSNSRSEMNVSTLELGDSALYLCASSLVAGGLYNEQFFGPGTRLTVL.